Presented here are 21 T cell receptor beta chains from one specimen sequenced in a study of CD8+CD57+ T cells in acquired aplastic anemia. Patients chosen for sequencing had CD8+CD57+ cells that had expanded, as shown by flow cytometry. Genomic DNA constituted the template upon which TCR beta VDJ and CDR3 profiling was performed. MiXCR, run by TCRdb on the reads, gives a single entry per CDR3 protein. This table has more than 150,000 distinct CDR3 sequences, about half appearing once. Sequences were obtained from sorted CD4+, CD8+, or CD8+CD57+ T cells (not recorded which) from PBMCs. All receptors come from a human donor with aplastic anemia.

J is TRBJ1-5 and V is TRBV9; D gene uncertain. Trimming took off 0 bases at V and 0 bases at J, with 7 bases between the two ends. The germline CDR1 and CDR2 sequences are SGDLS and YYNGEE. The CDR3 length is 15 residues. The CDR3 loop is CASSVAADSNQPQHF. CDR3 nucleotides: TGTGCCAGCAGCGTAGCTGCGGATAGCAATCAGCCCCAGCATTTT. Full variable domain (missing parts from reference TRBV9 and TRBJ1-5): DSGVTQTPKHLITATGQRVTLRCSPRSGDLSVYWYQQSLDQGLQFLIQYYNGEERAKGNILERFSAQQFPDLHSELNLSSLELGDSALYFCASSVAADSNQPQHFGDGTRLSIL.

The chain couples TRBV29-1 to TRBJ1-1, with no clear D. In germline, CDR1 is SQVTM, CDR2 ANQGSEA. The CDR3 runs to 14 residues. V shed 6 bases and J shed 1 base, with 15 bases lying between them. The CDR3 DNA is TGCAGCGTAGGCCCTCGACTCAGGAACACTGAAGCTTTCTTT. Translated, it gives CSVGPRLRNTEAFF. Together with reference TRBV29-1 and TRBJ1-1, the CDR3 gives the full variable domain: SAVISQKPSRDICQRGTSLTIQCQVDSQVTMMFWYRQQPGQSLTLIATANQGSEATYESGFVIDKFPISRPNLTFSTLTVSNMSPEDSSIYLCSVGPRLRNTEAFFGQGTRLTVV.

The sample holds a few counts of this clonotype. The chain carries TRBV7-2 and TRBJ2-7; maybe TRBD2 (5 bases). The CDR3 has 13 amino acids. The germline V and J ends were trimmed by 0 bases and 2 bases, with 5 bases remaining between them. Germline V gives CDR1 SGHTA, CDR2 FQGNSA. In DNA, the CDR3 is TGTGCCAGCAGCTTAGCGCGGGCCTACGAGCAGTACTTC. Translation gives CASSLARAYEQYF.

This chain joins TRBV19 and TRBJ2-3, with no clear D. Germline values: CDR1 LNHDA, CDR2 SQIVND (reference sequence). V gave up 6 bases and J gave up 0 bases, with 7 bases separating them. The CDR3 extends over 13 amino acids. The CDR3 DNA follows: TGTGCCAGTAGATCCGGTAGCACAGATACGCAGTATTTT. It codes for CASRSGSTDTQYF. Supplemented by reference TRBV19 and TRBJ2-3, the full variable domain reads DGGITQSPKYLFRKEGQNVTLSCEQNLNHDAMYWYRQDPGQGLRLIYYSQIVNDFQKGDIAEGYSVSREKKESFPLTVTSAQKNPTAFYLCASRSGSTDTQYFGPGTRLTVL.

J is TRBJ2-1 and V is TRBV29-1, with TRBD1 matching 8 bases. Germline V gene lookup returns CDR1 SQVTM and CDR2 ANQGSEA. J was trimmed by 10 bases and V by 6 bases; bases with no gene match: 11. The CDR3 length is 13 residues. The DNA of the CDR3 is TGCAGCGTCCTTCTGACAGGGGAGTCCGAGCAGTTCTTC. Its protein product is CSVLLTGESEQFF.

There are a few counts of this clonotype. The chain has TRBV28 and TRBJ1-1; D is uncertain. Trimming cost V 3 bases and J 3 bases, with 14 bases left between them. The CDR3 spans 15 residues. Germline lookup yields CDR1 MDHEN and CDR2 SYDVKM. The CDR3 loop reads CASSFVRVRHTEAFF. CDR3 in DNA: TGTGCCAGCAGTTTTGTCCGAGTTAGGCACACTGAAGCTTTCTTT.

In its sample, this clonotype was seen many times. This chain links TRBV5-1 with TRBJ1-1, with a possible D match to TRBD1 (5 bases). CDR3 size: 16 residues. Trimming shortened V by 4 bases and J by 1 base, and 17 bases separated the two germline ends. Germline CDR1 reads SGHRS; CDR2 reads YFSETQ. For the CDR3, the DNA is TGCGCCAGCAGCCTTCGAGGGGTGGAGGGGAACACTGAAGCTTTCTTT. Protein product: CASSLRGVEGNTEAFF.

The chain combines TRBV2 with TRBJ2-7; 8 bases line up with TRBD1. In germline, CDR1 is SNHLY, CDR2 FYNNEI. This CDR3 spans 12 amino acids. V dropped 9 bases and J dropped 5; count of bases not matched to a gene: 6. The CDR3 region is CARRQGMNEQYF. The CDR3 DNA sequence: TGTGCCAGAAGACAGGGGATGAACGAGCAGTACTTC.

This clonotype showed up many times. The V gene is TRBV20-1, the J gene TRBJ2-5, with 11 positions matching TRBD2. CDR3 length equals 14 residues. V shed 3 bases and J 5 bases; nucleotides not matched to a gene: 5. CDR1 is DFQATT and CDR2 is SNEGSKA in the germline V gene (reference sequence). CDR3 residues: CSARLAGGTETQYF. The CDR3 nucleotides are TGCAGTGCTAGGCTAGCGGGAGGTACGGAGACCCAGTACTTC.

This clonotype was counted once. J is TRBJ2-3 and V is TRBV20-1; 12 bases are a match to TRBD2. Looked up from germline, CDR1 is DFQATT and CDR2 is SNEGSKA (reference sequence). V lost 6 bases to trimming and J lost 0 bases; unmatched junction nucleotides: 7. The CDR3 is made up of 16 amino acids. The CDR3 region is CSARLAGVKSTDTQYF. The CDR3 DNA reads TGCAGTGCAAGACTAGCGGGGGTTAAAAGCACAGATACGCAGTATTTT.

This clonotype occurred many times. In DNA, the CDR3 is TGCGCCAGCAGCCCAGAACAAAGCACAGGGACAAAACTGTTTTTT. Amino acids: CASSPEQSTGTKLFF. The V and J genes are TRBV4-3 and TRBJ1-4, with TRBD1 as a possible D gene (6 bases). The CDR3 totals 15 residues. Looked up from germline, CDR1 is LGHNA and CDR2 is YSLEER. Deletions cut 4 bases from V and 10 bases from J, with 19 bases between.

The gene calls are TRBV4-1 and TRBJ1-2, with D possibly TRBD1 on 5 matching bases. CDR3 length: 15 amino acids. Germline-derived CDR1 and CDR2 are MGHRA and YSYEKL. V lost 1 base, J lost 3 bases, and 12 bases lay in between. CDR3 residues: CASSQGAGRDYGYTF. CDR3 bases: TGCGCCAGCAGCCAAGGTGCAGGGAGGGACTATGGCTACACCTTC.

In its sample, this clonotype was seen many times. This chain uses TRBV29-1 with TRBJ2-2, with 8 bases lining up with TRBD2. Germline trimming cut 7 bases from V and 5 bases from J; bases unmatched to any gene: 6. CDR1 is SQVTM, CDR2 ANQGSEA, per germline. The CDR3 runs to 13 residues. CDR3: CSAGGRGTGELFF. The CDR3 coding sequence is TGCAGCGCGGGGGGGCGCGGGACCGGGGAGCTGTTTTTT.

A single count supports this clonotype. The genes are TRBV10-3 and TRBJ1-2, with D perhaps TRBD1 (6 bases). Germline-derived CDR1 and CDR2 are ENHRY and SYGVKD. The germline V and J ends were trimmed by 0 bases and 1 base, with 9 bases remaining between them. The length of the CDR3 is 15 residues. CDR3 amino acids: CAISESQGYNYGYTF. The CDR3 DNA follows: TGTGCCATCAGTGAGTCCCAGGGGTATAACTATGGCTACACCTTC.

The chain recombines TRBV7-3 with TRBJ2-7; 10 nucleotides line up with TRBD1. This CDR3 region has 15 residues. V was clipped by 5 bases and J by 5 bases; unmatched bases: 9. CDR1 and CDR2 (germline): SGHTA, FQGTGA. CDR3 in DNA: TGTGCCAGCAGCACCGGGACAGGGGAGATCCACGAGCAGTACTTC. Translation gives CASSTGTGEIHEQYF.

V gene TRBV10-3 combines with J gene TRBJ1-5, with TRBD1 as a possible D gene (5 bases). Trimming cost V 5 bases and J 3 bases, with 11 bases left between them. CDR3 size: 14 residues. Germline V gene sequence: CDR1 ENHRY, CDR2 SYGVKD. This CDR3 reads CAISTGETNQPQHF. The CDR3 nucleotides read TGTGCCATCAGTACGGGGGAAACCAATCAGCCCCAGCATTTT.

This clonotype was found many times. The genes are TRBV6-6 and TRBJ2-6, with D possibly matching TRBD1 (5 bases). Trimming shortened V by 5 bases and J by 2 bases, and 7 bases separated the two germline ends. Germline CDR1 MNHNY, CDR2 SVGAGI (reference sequence). This CDR3 is 14 amino acids long. CDR3 amino acids: CASSPGTGANVLTF. DNA of the CDR3: TGTGCCAGCAGTCCAGGGACTGGGGCCAACGTCCTGACTTTC.

This clonotype came up many times. The chain combines TRBV7-2 with TRBJ2-7; TRBD2 agrees at 15 bases. The junction had 3 bases not matched to a gene; V was cut back by 5 bases and J by 4 bases. This CDR3 has 15 amino acids. Per germline, CDR1 SGHTA and CDR2 FQGNSA. CDR3 residues: CASSMGTSGGYEQYF. CDR3 DNA: TGTGCCAGCAGCATGGGGACTAGCGGGGGGTACGAGCAGTACTTC. The entire variable domain, with the rest obtained from reference TRBV7-2 and TRBJ2-7, is as follows: GAGVSQSPSNKVTEKGKDVELRCDPISGHTALYWYRQSLGQGLEFLIYFQGNSAPDKSGLPSDRFSAERTGGSVSTLTIQRTQQEDSAVYLCASSMGTSGGYEQYFGPGTRLTVT.

The chain couples TRBV20-1 to TRBJ2-7, with D possibly being TRBD1 (6 bases). V was shortened by 0 bases and J by 5 bases, with 14 bases between the two germline ends. CDR1 and CDR2 (germline): DFQATT, SNEGSKA (reference sequence). The CDR3 runs 14 residues. Here the CDR3 reads CSAREQGPIHEQYF. The CDR3 DNA sequence: TGCAGTGCTAGAGAACAGGGCCCAATTCACGAGCAGTACTTC.

The rearrangement joins TRBV10-3 to TRBJ2-1; 14 positions agree with TRBD2. The CDR3 has 17 amino acids. With V trimmed by 4 bases and J by 2 bases, 4 bases remained unmatched. Germline-derived CDR1 and CDR2 are ENHRY and SYGVKD. The CDR3 here is CAISGLAGGPPYNEQFF. Written as DNA, the CDR3 is TGTGCCATCAGTGGACTAGCGGGGGGGCCCCCCTACAATGAGCAGTTCTTC.

This sequence joins TRBV20-1 and TRBJ2-3; TRBD2 matches at 7 bases. This CDR3 has 15 amino acids. Trimming cost V 3 bases and J 0 bases; bases outside gene matches: 6. CDR1 is DFQATT, CDR2 SNEGSKA, per germline (reference sequence). CDR3 residues: CSASALAASTDTQYF. In DNA, the CDR3 is TGCAGTGCTAGCGCGCTAGCGGCTAGCACAGATACGCAGTATTTT.